One and the same sample provided the 9 T cell receptor beta chains below, sequenced in a study of cytomegalovirus exposure and HLA in healthy donors. Vbeta (60) and Jbeta (13) primers were used in the PCR. Some clones are missing from TCRdb's copy, which holds only in-frame ones; the method was immunoSEQ multiplex PCR. Altogether around 63,000 clones are present, about 77% being singletons, with the ten largest covering 9% to 10%. Sequenced sample: PBMCs. Receptors originate from a man in his forties in good health and CMV-seronegative.

The V and J genes are TRBV6-6 and TRBJ2-5; D is possibly TRBD1 (5 bases). The J call may be mistaken, given a closer DNA end match to TRBJ2-7. The CDR3 runs to 14 residues. Germline V gives CDR1 MNHNY, CDR2 SVGAGI (reference sequence). In DNA, the CDR3 is TGTGCCAGCAGTTTCCAGGGTCCACCCTACGAGCAGTACTTC. Encoded protein: CASSFQGPPYEQYF.

The chain recombines TRBV29-1 with TRBJ2-7; 7 bases are a match to TRBD1. The length of the CDR3 is 13 residues. The V gene's germline CDR1 is SQVTM and CDR2 ANQGSEA. V lost 6 bases and J lost 1; bases outside the gene matches: 6. CDR3 in DNA: TGCAGCGTGAGGGGACAGACGTCCTACGAGCAGTACTTC. The encoded protein is CSVRGQTSYEQYF.

V is TRBV7-8 and J is TRBJ2-7; D is unresolved. Germline CDR1 and CDR2: SGHVS and FQNEAQ. V dropped 5 bases and J dropped 1 base, with 9 bases sitting between them. The CDR3 runs to 13 residues. The DNA of the CDR3 is TGTGCCAGCAGCCTTGCTAGGTCCTACGAGCAGTACTTC. It yields the protein CASSLARSYEQYF.

The V and J genes are TRBV4-2 and TRBJ2-1, with TRBD2 identical over 10 bases. Germline assignment: CDR1 LGHNA and CDR2 YNFKEQ. The CDR3 extends over 17 amino acids. The V gene end was trimmed by 1 base and the J gene end by 6 bases; junction bases not matched to a gene: 9. In nucleotides, the CDR3 is TGTGCCAGCAGCCAAGTAATAGCGGGGGGTACTAGCAATGAGCAGTTCTTC. Translated: CASSQVIAGGTSNEQFF.

The chain carries TRBV14 and TRBJ1-6; D uncertain. CDR1 and CDR2 from the germline V gene are SGHDN and FVKESK. This CDR3 region has 15 residues. Trimming left V 8 bases short and J 5 bases short, with 16 bases between. Here the CDR3 reads CASSPGGSDNSPLHF. The CDR3, as DNA: TGTGCCAGCTCTCCTGGAGGCAGTGATAATTCACCCCTCCACTTT.

V is TRBV5-1 and J is TRBJ1-5; perhaps TRBD1 as D (5 bases). The germline gives CDR1 SGHRS, CDR2 YFSETQ. V was clipped by 4 bases and J by 7 bases, with 15 bases between them. The CDR3 has 14 residues. CDR3 residues: CASSPGGAGQPQHF. CDR3 in DNA: TGCGCCAGCAGCCCGGGCGGGGCGGGACAGCCCCAGCATTTT.

This chain connects TRBV6-1 to TRBJ1-6; perhaps TRBD1 as D (6 bases). Trimming removed 2 bases from V and 10 bases from J, with 15 bases in between. CDR3 size: 15 residues. Germline CDR1 reads MNHNS; CDR2 reads SASEGT. The CDR3 nucleotides are TGTGCCAGCAGTGAACGCGGGGGCAGCCAATCACCCCTCCACTTT. This translates into CASSERGGSQSPLHF.

The chain uses TRBV10-3 and TRBJ2-2, with D possibly being TRBD2 (7 bases). The CDR3 contains 16 residues. V was clipped by 6 bases and J by 6 bases, with 20 bases between them. Germline V CDR1 and CDR2: ENHRY, SYGVKD. CDR3 amino acids: CAIRGLSAGAAGELFF. The CDR3 coding sequence is TGTGCCATCAGGGGCTTAAGCGCGGGGGCAGCCGGGGAGCTGTTTTTT.

The rearrangement uses TRBV6-1 and TRBJ2-5, with 12 bases identical to TRBD1. Germline V CDR1 and CDR2: MNHNS, SASEGT. V was pared by 8 bases and J by 5 bases, with 9 bases of the junction left unmatched. The length of the CDR3 is 15 residues. The DNA for the CDR3 is TGTGCCAGCTCCCTTTGGGACAGGGGGCTGGAGACCCAGTACTTC. It translates to CASSLWDRGLETQYF.